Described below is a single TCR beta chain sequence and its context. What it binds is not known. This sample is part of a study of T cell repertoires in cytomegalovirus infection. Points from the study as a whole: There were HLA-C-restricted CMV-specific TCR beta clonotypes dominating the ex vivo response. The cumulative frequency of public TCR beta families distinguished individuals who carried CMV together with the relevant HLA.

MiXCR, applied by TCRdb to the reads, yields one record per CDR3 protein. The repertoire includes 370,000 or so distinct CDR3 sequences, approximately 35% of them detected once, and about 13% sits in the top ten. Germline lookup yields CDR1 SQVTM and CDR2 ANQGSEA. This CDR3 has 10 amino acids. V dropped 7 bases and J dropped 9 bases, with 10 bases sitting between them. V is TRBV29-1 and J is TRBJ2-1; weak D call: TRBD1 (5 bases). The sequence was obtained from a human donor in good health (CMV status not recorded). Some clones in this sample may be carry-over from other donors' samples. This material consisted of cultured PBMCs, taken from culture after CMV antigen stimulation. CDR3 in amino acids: CSAEGVEQFF. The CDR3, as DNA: TGCAGCGCCGAAGGGGTTGAGCAGTTCTTC.